These T cell receptor beta chains were read from a single sample in a study of T-cell memory formation after mild COVID-19. TCRdb re-analysed the 5' RACE reads in MiXCR, keeping a single row per CDR3 protein. The sample records approximately 490,000 distinct CDR3 sequences, roughly 22% being singletons. The sample taken for sequencing was PBMCs or a T cell subset sorted from them (not recorded which). These receptors all come from an adult woman who had mild COVID-19 (a few samples of this study predate the infection). Cell type and time point are not known. Each CDR3 is given with its conserved first and last residue. Clone size is given for some rows only: seen once, a few or many times, or a class if the clone is expanded.

>TRBV6-2/TRBV6-3|few
CASSYAGTANTEAFF
>TRBV20-1|NA
CSAREGLAGTLRYTDTQYF
>TRBV7-2|NA
CASSFLTETQYF
>TRBV20-1|few
CSARDGLAGYDEQFF
>TRBV10-3|few
CAIDPVGHNEQFF
>TRBV27|NA
CASSDLTGDGYGYTF
>TRBV20-1|NA
CSAWDPGSNSPLHF
>TRBV3-1|few
CASSHQTSGGRGEQYF
>TRBV5-6|NA
CATSTSGAPGGVF
>TRBV6-5|few
CASSPTTGRDQPQHF
>TRBV6-1|many
CASSRTGGYEQFF
>TRBV6-6|few
CASSTGLRYEQYF
>TRBV4-3|NA
CASSVEAASEQYF
>TRBV9|few
CASSVTGGVNEQFF
>TRBV12-3/TRBV12-4|NA
CASSFGLAPTGELFF
>TRBV24-1|NA
CATSDRGIAGIGEQFF
>TRBV5-1|NA
CASSLTGSGDPYEQYF
>TRBV6-2/TRBV6-3|few
CASSYSGRSSYNEQFF
>TRBV5-6|NA
CASSLSGGPINYGYTF
>TRBV14|NA
CASSQDWLAGEVEQYF
>TRBV6-1|few
CASSVVGDGNQPQHF
>TRBV7-9|few
CASSFLTVSDEQFF
>TRBV5-1|many
CASSLGVRETQYF
>TRBV20-1|NA
CSAIGEGNYEQYF
>TRBV6-1|few
CASTAPPGDIQYF
>TRBV27|NA
CASSTSGTGPYEQYF
>TRBV2|NA
CASSESLGAVATEAFF
>TRBV30|NA
CAWTEARSEQYF
>TRBV24-1|NA
CATSDFFSSGSGPGELFF
>TRBV7-2|NA
CASSQIPPDSYEQYF
>TRBV6-2/TRBV6-3|few
CASSPDGLRRNEQFF
>TRBV12-3/TRBV12-4|NA
CASTGGRGYGYTF
>TRBV20-1|few
CSARLGDREVEETQYF
>TRBV6-5|few
CASSYSNRGPEQAQLDGYTF
>TRBV5-1|NA
CASSLRPRRSTDTQYF
>TRBV7-2|NA
CASTTGRGREETQYF
>TRBV4-2|once
CASSQAQKAKNIQYF